This is a list of T cell receptor beta chains from one sample in a study of graft-versus-host responses after intestinal transplantation. TCRdb's table, derived via immunoSEQ multiplex PCR, lists solely in-frame clones and lacks some. The top ten hold roughly 25% of the sample, which has around 13,000 clones, approximately 85% seen once. The input for sequencing was PBMCs, taken after intestinal transplantation. All receptors derive from a human patient who received an intestinal transplant, so some T cells may come from the graft donor. The conserved cysteine and the conserved F or W are not part of the CDR3 here.

V | CDR3
TRBV6-5 | ASRRQGENTGELF
TRBV19 | ASSIESVNTGELF
TRBV6-4 | ASSDLAGSYNEQF
TRBV6-6 | ASSYSGGIAYGYT
TRBV6-1 | ASKGPAGNIQY
TRBV6-6 | ASTPATGAGGYT
TRBV7-9 | ASSYPGIGTVQY
TRBV15 | ATSRDLGAEAF
TRBV12-5 | ASGLVHGQGLRTGELF
TRBV11-2 | ASSSFTDSYGYT
TRBV21-1 | ASSSPFHRNYGYT
TRBV4-1 | ASSQGEGGYEQY